Sequencing of this T cell receptor (beta chain) was carried out in a study of blood T cell repertoires in COVID-19. Study-wide background: The cDNA or gDNA used as material had been derived from T cells, B-cell-depleted T cells, or PBMCs.

Measured with immunoSEQ multiplex PCR; TCRdb has only the in-frame clones, and not every one. This table has fewer than 350,000 clones, 65% to 90% appearing once. V shed 1 base, J shed 6 bases, and the junction held 8 bases outside the gene matches. Germline V gives CDR1 MNHEY, CDR2 SMNVEV (reference sequence). The CDR3 is made up of 16 amino acids. The source of this sequence is a middle-aged woman with acute COVID-19. The rearrangement uses TRBV27 and TRBJ2-2, with TRBD1 matching over 7 bases. The sample taken for sequencing was PBMCs or T cells enriched from blood (not recorded which). The CDR3 nucleotides are TGTGCCAGCAGTTTATTCCAAGGGGGCGCGGCCGGGGAGCTGTTTTTT. Protein sequence: CASSLFQGGAAGELFF.